Below, 32 T cell receptor beta chains from the same sample are listed, as sequenced in a study of early stage breast cancer tumors. Sequenced by immunoSEQ multiplex PCR; TCRdb stores in-frame clones only, minus some. Of about 70,000 clones listed, roughly 80% are singletons. Material: blood. The receptors come from a middle-aged person with breast cancer.

CDR3 DNA sequence: TGTGCCACTTCCGGAGGGGTCAACGAGCAGTACTTC. Its translation: CATSGGVNEQYF. This sequence joins TRBV28 and TRBJ2-7, with D tentatively TRBD2 (6 bases). Trimming shortened V by 10 bases and J by 5 bases, and 15 bases separated the two germline ends. The CDR3 consists of 12 residues. The germline V gene has CDR1 MDHEN and CDR2 SYDVKM.

V is TRBV28 and J is TRBJ1-2; D is perhaps TRBD1 (6 bases). Trimming cost V 3 bases and J 4 bases, with 15 bases left between them. The CDR3 consists of 15 residues. Germline V gene sequence: CDR1 MDHEN, CDR2 SYDVKM. DNA of the CDR3: TGTGCCAGCAGTTTTCTGGGGGGCAGAACCTATGGCTACACCTTC. This sequence encodes CASSFLGGRTYGYTF.

The chain carries TRBV7-9 and TRBJ1-2, with 7 bases aligning to TRBD1. Germline V gene sequence: CDR1 SEHNR, CDR2 FQNEAQ (reference sequence). Germline trimming cut 4 bases from V and 4 bases from J; bases unmatched to any gene: 6. This CDR3 spans 14 amino acids. Here the CDR3 reads CASSSPGQIYGYTF. The CDR3 nucleotides are TGTGCCAGCAGCTCACCGGGACAGATCTATGGCTACACCTTC.

V is TRBV6-5 and J is TRBJ1-2; tentative D call: TRBD1 (5 bases). V lost 2 bases to trimming and J lost 4 bases, with 8 bases between them. The CDR3 runs to 13 residues. CDR1 is MNHEY, CDR2 SVGAGI, per germline. CDR3 loop: CASSYGAGYGYTF. CDR3 bases: TGTGCCAGCAGTTACGGGGCAGGCTATGGCTACACCTTC.

The J gene is TRBJ2-1, the V gene TRBV27, with TRBD2 matching over 12 bases. Germline values: CDR1 MNHEY, CDR2 SMNVEV (reference sequence). V dropped 3 bases and J dropped 7; count of bases not matched to a gene: 10. The CDR3 spans 17 residues. CDR3 nucleotide sequence: TGTGCCAGCAGTTTGTCTCTAGCGGGAGGGCCTTGGAATGAGCAGTTCTTC. Protein sequence: CASSLSLAGGPWNEQFF.

The rearrangement joins TRBV18 to TRBJ2-7; TRBD2 agrees at 10 bases. The germline CDR1 and CDR2 sequences are KGHSH and LQKENI. J lost 3 bases, V lost 4 bases, and 6 bases had no gene match. CDR3 size: 15 residues. CDR3 DNA: TGTGCCAGCTCACTAGGACTAGCGGCTGACTACGAGCAGTACTTC. Translated, it gives CASSLGLAADYEQYF.

The J gene is TRBJ2-3, the V gene TRBV18; perhaps TRBD2 as D (6 bases). The CDR3 covers 15 residues. V lost 4 bases, J lost 2 bases, and 13 bases lay in between. The germline V gene has CDR1 KGHSH and CDR2 LQKENI. CDR3 in amino acids: CASSLGEEVTDTQYF. As DNA, the CDR3 is TGTGCCAGCTCACTGGGGGAGGAGGTCACAGATACGCAGTATTTT.

This chain joins TRBV7-2 and TRBJ2-5; 8 bases agree with TRBD2. The germline gives CDR1 SGHTA, CDR2 FQGNSA. The CDR3 loop spans 17 amino acids. V trimming: 5 bases; J trimming: 5 bases; junction bases outside the gene matches: 16. CDR3 sequence reads: CASSDTLLAARRETQYF. CDR3 nucleotides: TGTGCCAGCAGCGATACCTTACTAGCGGCCCGGCGGGAGACCCAGTACTTC.

This clone came up a few times. The chain is built from TRBV30 and TRBJ2-7; possibly TRBD1 or TRBD2 for D (5 bases each). This CDR3 has 14 amino acids. Germline-derived CDR1 and CDR2 are GTSNPN and SVGIG (reference sequence). Deletions cut 4 bases from V and 6 bases from J, with 19 bases between. The CDR3 spells CAWNRGPQSTEQYF. CDR3 nucleotide sequence: TGTGCCTGGAATAGGGGACCGCAATCCACCGAGCAGTACTTC. The entire variable domain, with the rest obtained from reference TRBV30 and TRBJ2-7, is as follows: SQTIHQWPATLVQPVGSPLSLECTVEGTSNPNLYWYRQAAGRGLQLLFYSVGIGQISSEVPQNLSASRPQDRQFILSSKKLLLSDSGFYLCAWNRGPQSTEQYFGPGTRLTVT.

This clone was seen a few times. This chain links TRBV11-2 with TRBJ2-3, with 13 nucleotides matching TRBD2. V lost 6 bases and J lost 1; bases outside the gene matches: 1. There are 15 residues in the CDR3. Germline V gene lookup returns CDR1 SGHAT and CDR2 FQNNGV. The CDR3 spells CASRLAGGGTDTQYF. The CDR3 bases are TGTGCCAGCAGACTAGCGGGAGGGGGCACAGATACGCAGTATTTT.

The chain couples TRBV19 to TRBJ1-3; 8 bases agree with TRBD1. This CDR3 region has 14 residues. Germline V gene data show CDR1 as LNHDA and CDR2 as SQIVND (reference sequence). The V segment lost 5 bases and the J segment 2 bases; nucleotides outside the gene matches: 2. The chain's CDR3 is CASSPTGAGNTIYF. DNA for the CDR3: TGTGCCAGTAGTCCGACAGGGGCTGGAAACACCATATATTTT.

A remark on this clone: Sequence at one end of the junction differs from germline and may be a read error. V is TRBV30 and J is TRBJ1-2, with 7 nucleotides matching TRBD1. The CDR3 covers 13 residues. The germline V gene has CDR1 GTSNPN and CDR2 SVGIG (reference sequence). Here the CDR3 DNA reads TGTGCCTGGAGTTCACAGGGGAACTATGGCCACACCTTC. Protein product: CAWSSQGNYGHTF.

V and J are TRBV9 and TRBJ2-4; D unresolved. The CDR3 runs 17 residues. The V end lost 4 bases, the J end lost 0 bases, and 17 bases lay between the germline ends. The germline gives CDR1 SGDLS, CDR2 YYNGEE. The CDR3 DNA sequence: TGTGCCAGCAGCACCCCCACCGTTGGAGTAGCCAAAAACATTCAGTACTTC. It specifies CASSTPTVGVAKNIQYF.

The chain couples TRBV28 to TRBJ1-1; no reliable D call. The length of the CDR3 is 14 residues. V dropped 5 bases and J dropped 3 bases, with 13 bases sitting between them. The germline V gene has CDR1 MDHEN and CDR2 SYDVKM. The CDR3: CASSPPGSYTEAFF. For the CDR3, the DNA is TGTGCCAGCAGTCCCCCGGGCAGCTACACTGAAGCTTTCTTT.

V usage is TRBV7-9 and J usage is TRBJ2-7; 8 bases fit TRBD2. This CDR3 spans 14 amino acids. CDR1 is SEHNR and CDR2 is FQNEAQ in the germline V gene (reference sequence). With V trimmed by 5 bases and J by 5 bases, 8 bases remained unmatched. CDR3 bases: TGTGCCAGCAGCACCCGGGAGGGGGGCCACGAGCAGTACTTC. Residues: CASSTREGGHEQYF. The full variable domain, its missing parts supplied by reference TRBV7-9 and TRBJ2-7, is DTGVSQNPRHKITKRGQNVTFRCDPISEHNRLYWYRQTLGQGPEFLTYFQNEAQLEKSRLLSDRFSAERPKGSFSTLEIQRTEQGDSAMYLCASSTREGGHEQYFGPGTRLTVT.

J is TRBJ1-4 and V is TRBV6-1; TRBD1 agrees at 8 bases. Germline V CDR1 and CDR2: MNHNS, SASEGT. The V gene end was trimmed by 8 bases and the J gene end by 0 bases; junction bases not matched to a gene: 5. The CDR3 is made up of 15 amino acids. The CDR3 spells CASRTGPATNEKLFF. CDR3 sequence (DNA): TGTGCCAGCCGGACAGGGCCAGCAACTAATGAAAAACTGTTTTTT.

The chain couples TRBV29-1 to TRBJ2-2, with D unresolved. The CDR3 has 12 amino acids. Trimming removed 4 bases from V and 4 bases from J, with 7 bases in between. Per the germline V gene, CDR1 is SQVTM and CDR2 is ANQGSEA. CDR3 residues: CSVVVSTGELFF. For the CDR3, the DNA is TGCAGCGTTGTGGTTTCCACCGGGGAGCTGTTTTTT.

V and J are TRBV7-6 and TRBJ2-2; possibly TRBD1 or TRBD2 for D (6 bases each). Germline V gene sequence: CDR1 SGHVS, CDR2 FNYEAQ. Trimming stripped 2 bases from V and 5 bases from J, with 12 bases between. This CDR3 contains 15 residues. The CDR3 is CASSLNWGATGELFF. In DNA form, the CDR3 reads TGTGCCAGCAGCTTAAATTGGGGGGCAACCGGGGAGCTGTTTTTT.

The chain has TRBV29-1 and TRBJ2-1; 9 bases are a match to TRBD1. Per germline, CDR1 SQVTM and CDR2 ANQGSEA. There are 14 residues in the CDR3. The J segment lost 6 bases and the V segment lost 2 bases, leaving 5 bases of the junction unmatched. For the CDR3, the DNA is TGCAGCGTTGAAATGGGGACAGGGTCCAATGAGCAGTTCTTC. It translates to CSVEMGTGSNEQFF.

The chain employs TRBV5-1 and TRBJ1-1, with D unresolved. Germline V CDR1 and CDR2: SGHRS, YFSETQ. This CDR3 is built from 13 residues. V was clipped by 2 bases and J by 5 bases, with 10 bases between them. The DNA for the CDR3 is TGCGCCAGCAGCTTCCAGCCGGGAACTGAAGCTTTCTTT. This sequence encodes CASSFQPGTEAFF.

The CDR3 region is CASSRHETYEQYF. In DNA, the CDR3 is TGTGCCAGTAGTAGACACGAGACCTACGAGCAGTACTTC. The chain combines TRBV19 with TRBJ2-7; D is unresolved. V gave up 4 bases and J gave up 2 bases, with 9 bases separating them. This CDR3 is built from 13 residues. Germline values: CDR1 LNHDA, CDR2 SQIVND (reference sequence).

J is TRBJ2-5 and V is TRBV5-1; D gene uncertain. The length of the CDR3 is 12 residues. V dropped 4 bases and J dropped 1 base, with 5 bases sitting between them. CDR1 is SGHRS, CDR2 YFSETQ, per germline. CDR3 bases: TGCGCCAGCAGCCCCACCCAAGAGACCCAGTACTTC. Its translation is CASSPTQETQYF.

The chain couples TRBV6-5 to TRBJ2-2, with D tentatively TRBD2 (6 bases). Trimming stripped 6 bases from V and 1 base from J, with 12 bases between. Looked up from germline, CDR1 is MNHEY and CDR2 is SVGAGI. CDR3 size: 15 residues. CDR3: CASSLGGGNTGELFF. The CDR3 bases are TGTGCCAGCAGCCTCGGGGGAGGGAACACCGGGGAGCTGTTTTTT.

The gene calls are TRBV25-1 and TRBJ2-5, with TRBD2 as a possible D gene (7 bases). The germline V gene has CDR1 MGHDK and CDR2 SYGVNS. V was clipped by 4 bases and J by 4 bases, with 13 bases between them. The CDR3 length is 14 residues. This CDR3 is CASSVRRGGETQYF. CDR3 in DNA: TGTGCCAGCAGTGTAAGAAGGGGGGGAGAGACCCAGTACTTC.

This chain links TRBV2 with TRBJ2-7; 11 nucleotides match TRBD2. Germline V gene data show CDR1 as SNHLY and CDR2 as FYNNEI. The CDR3 runs to 13 residues. V shed 10 bases, J shed 3 bases, and the junction held 5 bases outside the gene matches. CDR3 region: CATGTSGFYEQYF. The CDR3 DNA reads as TGTGCCACCGGGACTAGCGGTTTCTACGAGCAGTACTTC.

The chain joins TRBV28 to TRBJ2-7; TRBD1 matches at 7 bases. This CDR3 region has 14 residues. CDR1 and CDR2 from the germline V gene are MDHEN and SYDVKM. With 2 bases clipped from V and 7 bases from J, the junction kept 8 bases outside the gene matches. The CDR3 nucleotides are TGTGCCAGCAGTTTAGTACAGGGGTTGGGGGAGCAGTACTTC. Translation gives CASSLVQGLGEQYF.

The sample holds a few counts of this clone. V is TRBV14 and J is TRBJ2-7; D is possibly TRBD2 (5 bases). Looked up from germline, CDR1 is SGHDN and CDR2 is FVKESK. This CDR3 is 15 amino acids long. Trimming pared 3 bases from V and 5 bases from J, leaving 17 bases between. The CDR3 is CASSQRGWSLHEQYF. CDR3 bases: TGTGCCAGCAGCCAGAGAGGGTGGTCTTTACACGAGCAGTACTTC.

The rearrangement uses TRBV19 and TRBJ2-5, with D perhaps given as TRBD1 or TRBD2 (7 bases each). Germline V gives CDR1 LNHDA, CDR2 SQIVND (reference sequence). The CDR3 loop spans 14 amino acids. The ends were cut back, 5 bases at V and 2 bases at J, with 12 bases in the middle. Written as DNA, the CDR3 is TGTGCCAGTAGTGGCAGGGGGGGGCAAGAGACCCAGTACTTC. Its protein product is CASSGRGGQETQYF.

V and J are TRBV7-2 and TRBJ1-1, with a weak D call TRBD1 (5 bases). Trimming removed 0 bases at V and 4 bases at J, with 9 bases between. This CDR3 comprises 14 residues. Germline assignment: CDR1 SGHTA and CDR2 FQGNSA. This chain's CDR3 is CASSLARGSTEAFF. As DNA, the CDR3 is TGTGCCAGCAGCTTAGCGCGGGGGAGCACTGAAGCTTTCTTT.

The chain has TRBV28 and TRBJ1-2, with D tentatively TRBD1 (5 bases). V shed 6 bases and J shed 7 bases, with 30 bases lying between them. The CDR3 spans 18 residues. Germline V gene lookup returns CDR1 MDHEN and CDR2 SYDVKM. The CDR3 DNA follows: TGTGCCAGCAGCACGACAATCCCCTCCGGCCAGGGCCTATTTGGCTACACCTTC. It encodes CASSTTIPSGQGLFGYTF.

V is TRBV19 and J is TRBJ2-7, with D possibly TRBD2 on 6 matching bases. Germline CDR1 reads LNHDA; CDR2 reads SQIVND (reference sequence). The CDR3 length is 15 residues. The germline V and J ends were trimmed by 3 bases and 6 bases, with 18 bases remaining between them. CDR3 residues: CASSIGGGIESEQYF. The CDR3 DNA reads TGTGCCAGTAGTATCGGAGGCGGGATAGAAAGCGAGCAGTACTTC.

The chain joins TRBV7-9 to TRBJ2-5; TRBD2 aligns across 9 bases. With V trimmed by 11 bases and J by 3 bases, 7 bases remained unmatched. This CDR3 is 13 amino acids long. Germline CDR1 is SEHNR and CDR2 is FQNEAQ (reference sequence). The DNA for the CDR3 is TGTGCCTGGGCGGGGGGGGCTAAAGAGACCCAGTACTTC. Translation: CAWAGGAKETQYF.